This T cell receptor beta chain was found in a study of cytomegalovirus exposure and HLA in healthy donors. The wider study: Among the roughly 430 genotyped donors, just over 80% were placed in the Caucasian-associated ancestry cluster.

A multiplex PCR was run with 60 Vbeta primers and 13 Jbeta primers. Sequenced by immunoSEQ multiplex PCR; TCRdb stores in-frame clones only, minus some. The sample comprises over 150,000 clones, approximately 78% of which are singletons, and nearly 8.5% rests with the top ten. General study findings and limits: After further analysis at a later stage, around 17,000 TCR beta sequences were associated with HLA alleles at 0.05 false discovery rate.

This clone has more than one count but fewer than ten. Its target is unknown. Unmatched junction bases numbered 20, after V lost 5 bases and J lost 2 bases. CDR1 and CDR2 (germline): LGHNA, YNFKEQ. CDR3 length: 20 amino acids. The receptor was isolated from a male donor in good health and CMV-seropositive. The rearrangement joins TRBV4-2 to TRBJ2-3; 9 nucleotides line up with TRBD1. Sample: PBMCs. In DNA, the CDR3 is TGTGCCAGCAGCTCATATTCGTGGGACAGGGTCCTAAACATCACAGATACGCAGTATTTT. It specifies CASSSYSWDRVLNITDTQYF.